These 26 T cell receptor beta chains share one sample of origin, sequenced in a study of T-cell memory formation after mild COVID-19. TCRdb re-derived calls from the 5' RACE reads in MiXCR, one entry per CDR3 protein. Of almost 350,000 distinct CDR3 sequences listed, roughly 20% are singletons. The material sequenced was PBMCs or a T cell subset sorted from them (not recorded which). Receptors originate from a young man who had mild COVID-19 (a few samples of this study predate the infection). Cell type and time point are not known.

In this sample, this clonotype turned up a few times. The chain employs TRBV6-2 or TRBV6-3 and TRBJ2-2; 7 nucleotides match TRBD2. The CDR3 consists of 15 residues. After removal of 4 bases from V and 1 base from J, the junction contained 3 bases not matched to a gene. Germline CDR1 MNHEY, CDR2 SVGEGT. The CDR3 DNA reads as TGTGCCAGCAGTTCCGGGACTAAGAACACCGGGGAGCTGTTTTTT. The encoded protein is CASSSGTKNTGELFF.

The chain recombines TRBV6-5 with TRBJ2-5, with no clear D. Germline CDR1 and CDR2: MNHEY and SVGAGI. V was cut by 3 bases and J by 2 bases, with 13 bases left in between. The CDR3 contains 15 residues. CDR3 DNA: TGTGCCAGCAGTTATCAACTCGCGGCACAAGAGACCCAGTACTTC. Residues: CASSYQLAAQETQYF.

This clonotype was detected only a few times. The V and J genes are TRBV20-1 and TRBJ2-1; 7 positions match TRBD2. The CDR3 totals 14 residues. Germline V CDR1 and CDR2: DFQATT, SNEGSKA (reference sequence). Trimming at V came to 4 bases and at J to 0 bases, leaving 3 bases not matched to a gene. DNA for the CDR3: TGCAGTGCTACAGCGGGGAGCTCCTACAATGAGCAGTTCTTC. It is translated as CSATAGSSYNEQFF.

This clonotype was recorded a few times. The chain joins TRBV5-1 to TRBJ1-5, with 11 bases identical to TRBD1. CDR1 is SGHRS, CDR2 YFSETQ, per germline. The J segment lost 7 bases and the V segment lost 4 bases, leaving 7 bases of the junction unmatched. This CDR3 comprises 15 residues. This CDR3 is CASSPGTGGRQPQHF. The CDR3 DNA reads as TGCGCCAGCAGCCCCGGGACAGGGGGACGACAGCCCCAGCATTTT.

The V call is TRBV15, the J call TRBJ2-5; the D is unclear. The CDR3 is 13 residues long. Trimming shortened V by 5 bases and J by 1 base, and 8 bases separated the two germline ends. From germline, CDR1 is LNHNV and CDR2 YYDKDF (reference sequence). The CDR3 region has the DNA TGTGCCACCAGCCGGCGGTTCCAAGAGACCCAGTACTTC. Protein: CATSRRFQETQYF.

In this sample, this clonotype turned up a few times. CDR3 DNA: TGTGCCAGCACCTGGTGGGTTGGCTACACCTTC. Translating it yields CASTWWVGYTF. The V call is TRBV7-9, the J call TRBJ1-2, with D hard to call. Germline assignment: CDR1 SEHNR and CDR2 FQNEAQ (reference sequence). This CDR3 comprises 11 residues. Trimming removed 7 bases from V and 7 bases from J, with 10 bases in between.

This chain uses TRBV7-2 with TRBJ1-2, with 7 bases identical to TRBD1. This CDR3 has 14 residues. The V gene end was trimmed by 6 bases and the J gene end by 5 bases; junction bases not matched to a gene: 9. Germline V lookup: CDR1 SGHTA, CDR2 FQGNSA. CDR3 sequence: CASRDSGQIYGYTF. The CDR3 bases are TGTGCCAGCAGGGATTCGGGACAGATATATGGCTACACCTTC.

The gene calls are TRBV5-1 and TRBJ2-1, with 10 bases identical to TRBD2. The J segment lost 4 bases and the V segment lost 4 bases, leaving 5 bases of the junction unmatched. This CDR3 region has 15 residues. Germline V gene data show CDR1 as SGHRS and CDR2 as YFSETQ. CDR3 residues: CASSRGTSEYNEQFF. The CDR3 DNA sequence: TGCGCCAGCAGCCGTGGGACTAGCGAGTACAATGAGCAGTTCTTC.

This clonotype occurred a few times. CDR3 protein: CASSWAEAFF. As DNA, the CDR3 is TGTGCCAGCAGTTGGGCTGAAGCTTTCTTT. The rearrangement joins TRBV12-3 or TRBV12-4 to TRBJ1-1; no firm D call. There are 10 residues in the CDR3. Trimming took off 4 bases at V and 6 bases at J, with 3 bases between the two ends.

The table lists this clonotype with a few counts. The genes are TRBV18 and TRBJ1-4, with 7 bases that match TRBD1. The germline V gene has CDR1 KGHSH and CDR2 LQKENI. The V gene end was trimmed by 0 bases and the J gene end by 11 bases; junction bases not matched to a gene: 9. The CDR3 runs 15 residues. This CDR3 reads CASSPPGTATQKLFF. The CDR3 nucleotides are TGTGCCAGCTCACCACCCGGGACAGCAACCCAGAAACTGTTTTTT.

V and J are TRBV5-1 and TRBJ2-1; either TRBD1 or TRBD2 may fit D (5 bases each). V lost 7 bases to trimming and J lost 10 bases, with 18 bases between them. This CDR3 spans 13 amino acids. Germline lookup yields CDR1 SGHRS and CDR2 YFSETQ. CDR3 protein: CASWGPPLSEQFF. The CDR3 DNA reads TGCGCCAGCTGGGGACCCCCACTGTCCGAGCAGTTCTTC.

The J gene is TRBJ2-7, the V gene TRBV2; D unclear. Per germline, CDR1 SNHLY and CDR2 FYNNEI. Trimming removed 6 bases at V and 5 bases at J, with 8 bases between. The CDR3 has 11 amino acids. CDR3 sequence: CASSSADEQYF. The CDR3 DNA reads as TGTGCCAGCAGCTCAGCTGACGAGCAGTACTTC.

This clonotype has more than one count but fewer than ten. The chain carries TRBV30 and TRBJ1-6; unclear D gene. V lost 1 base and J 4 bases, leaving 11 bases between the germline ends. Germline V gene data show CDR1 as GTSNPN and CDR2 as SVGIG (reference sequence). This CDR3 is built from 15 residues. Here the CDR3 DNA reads TGTGCCTGGAGTGGCGGACCTCAATATAATTCACCCCTCCACTTT. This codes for CAWSGGPQYNSPLHF.

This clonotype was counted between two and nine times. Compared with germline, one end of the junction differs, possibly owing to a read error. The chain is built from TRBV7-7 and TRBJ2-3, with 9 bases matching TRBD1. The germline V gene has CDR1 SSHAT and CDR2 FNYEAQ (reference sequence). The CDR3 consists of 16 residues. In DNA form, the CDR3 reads TGTGCTAGCAGCCGGGGACAGGGAAGGGGCACAGATACGCAGTATTTT. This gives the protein CASSRGQGRGTDTQYF.

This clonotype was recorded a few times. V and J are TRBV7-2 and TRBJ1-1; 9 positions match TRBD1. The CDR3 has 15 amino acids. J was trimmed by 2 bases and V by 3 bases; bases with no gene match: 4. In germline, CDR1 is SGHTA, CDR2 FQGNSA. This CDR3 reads CASSFRTGENTEAFF. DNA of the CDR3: TGTGCCAGCAGCTTCCGGACAGGGGAAAACACTGAAGCTTTCTTT.

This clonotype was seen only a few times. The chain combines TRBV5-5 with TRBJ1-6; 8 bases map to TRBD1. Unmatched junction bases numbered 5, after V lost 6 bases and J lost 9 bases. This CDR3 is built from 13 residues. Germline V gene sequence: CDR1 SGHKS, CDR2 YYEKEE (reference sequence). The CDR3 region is CASTGQGGSPLHF. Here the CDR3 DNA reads TGTGCCAGCACAGGACAGGGTGGTTCACCCCTCCACTTT.

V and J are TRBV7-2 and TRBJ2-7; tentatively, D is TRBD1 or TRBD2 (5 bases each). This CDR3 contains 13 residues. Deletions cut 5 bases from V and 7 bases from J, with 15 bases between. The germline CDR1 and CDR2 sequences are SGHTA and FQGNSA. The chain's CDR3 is CASSGTHGGEQYF. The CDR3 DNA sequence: TGTGCCAGCAGCGGGACCCACGGCGGGGAGCAGTACTTC. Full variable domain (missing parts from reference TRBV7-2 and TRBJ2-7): GAGVSQSPSNKVTEKGKDVELRCDPISGHTALYWYRQSLGQGLEFLIYFQGNSAPDKSGLPSDRFSAERTGGSVSTLTIQRTQQEDSAVYLCASSGTHGGEQYFGPGTRLTVT.

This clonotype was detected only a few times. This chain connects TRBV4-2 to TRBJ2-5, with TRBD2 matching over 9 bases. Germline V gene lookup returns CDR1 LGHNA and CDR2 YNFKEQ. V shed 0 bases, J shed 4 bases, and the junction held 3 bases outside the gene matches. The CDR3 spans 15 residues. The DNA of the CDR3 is TGTGCCAGCAGCCAAGAACCAGCGGGGGGAGAGACCCAGTACTTC. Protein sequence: CASSQEPAGGETQYF.

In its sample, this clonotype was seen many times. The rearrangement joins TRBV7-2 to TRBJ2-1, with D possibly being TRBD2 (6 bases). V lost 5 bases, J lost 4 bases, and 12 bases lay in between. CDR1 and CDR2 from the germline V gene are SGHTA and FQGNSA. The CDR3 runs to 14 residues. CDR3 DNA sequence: TGTGCCAGCAGCCCGCTCGCGGGGTACAATGAGCAGTTCTTC. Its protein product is CASSPLAGYNEQFF.

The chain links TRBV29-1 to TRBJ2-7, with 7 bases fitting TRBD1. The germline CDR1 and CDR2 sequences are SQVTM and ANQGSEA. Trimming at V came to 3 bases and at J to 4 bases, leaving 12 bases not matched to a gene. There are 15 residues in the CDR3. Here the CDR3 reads CSVEGEQGSMYEQYF. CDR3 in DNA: TGCAGCGTTGAGGGGGAACAGGGGAGTATGTACGAGCAGTACTTC.

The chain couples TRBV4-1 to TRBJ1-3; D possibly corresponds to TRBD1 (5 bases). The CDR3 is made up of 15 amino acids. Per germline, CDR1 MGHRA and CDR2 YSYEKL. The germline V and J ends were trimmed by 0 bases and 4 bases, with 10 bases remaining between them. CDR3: CASSQEGEAGNTIYF. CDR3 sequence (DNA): TGCGCCAGCAGCCAAGAAGGGGAAGCAGGAAACACCATATATTTT.

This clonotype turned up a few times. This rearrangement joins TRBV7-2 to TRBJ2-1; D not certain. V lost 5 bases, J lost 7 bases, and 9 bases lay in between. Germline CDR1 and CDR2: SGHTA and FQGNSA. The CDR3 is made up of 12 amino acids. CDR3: CASSTRPNEQFF. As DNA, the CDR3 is TGTGCCAGCAGCACCCGGCCGAATGAGCAGTTCTTC.

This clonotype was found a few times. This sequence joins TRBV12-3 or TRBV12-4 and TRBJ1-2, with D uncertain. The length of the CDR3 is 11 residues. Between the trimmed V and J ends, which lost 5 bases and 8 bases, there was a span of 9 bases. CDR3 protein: CASSPSLGYTF. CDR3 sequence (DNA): TGTGCCAGCAGTCCCAGTTTGGGCTACACCTTC.

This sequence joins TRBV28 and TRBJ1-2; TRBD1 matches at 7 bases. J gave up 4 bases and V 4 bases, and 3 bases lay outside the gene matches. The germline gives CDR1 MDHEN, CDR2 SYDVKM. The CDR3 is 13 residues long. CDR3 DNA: TGTGCCAGCAGTTCAAAGGGGGCCTATGGCTACACCTTC. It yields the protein CASSSKGAYGYTF.

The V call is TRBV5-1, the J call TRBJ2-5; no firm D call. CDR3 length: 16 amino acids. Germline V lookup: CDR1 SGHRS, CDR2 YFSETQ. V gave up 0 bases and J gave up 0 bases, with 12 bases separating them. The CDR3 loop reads CASSLEGFAHQETQYF. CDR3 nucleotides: TGCGCCAGCAGCTTGGAGGGTTTTGCTCACCAAGAGACCCAGTACTTC.

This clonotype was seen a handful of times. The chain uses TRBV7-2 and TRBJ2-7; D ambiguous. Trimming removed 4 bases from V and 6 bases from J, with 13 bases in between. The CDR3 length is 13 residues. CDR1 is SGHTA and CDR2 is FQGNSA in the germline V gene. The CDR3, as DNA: TGTGCCAGCAGCTCCCGATTGGGCCCCGAGCAGTACTTC. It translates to CASSSRLGPEQYF.